Following are 4 T cell receptor beta chains from one sample sequenced in a study of cytomegalovirus exposure and HLA in healthy donors. With 60 Vbeta and 13 Jbeta primers, the PCR was carried out. Repertoires were generated with immunoSEQ multiplex PCR, while TCRdb's copy carries only in-frame clones and drops some. The data hold around 150,000 clones, with less than 80% observed a single time. The sample consisted of PBMCs. These receptors were collected from a female donor in good health and CMV-seropositive.

This clone was detected a few times. V gene TRBV25-1 combines with J gene TRBJ2-7, with a tentative D call TRBD1 (5 bases). Germline loops: CDR1 MGHDK, CDR2 SYGVNS. The V and J ends lost 3 bases and 3 bases respectively, with 12 bases between them. CDR3 length: 14 residues. The CDR3 region has the DNA TGTGCCAGCAGTGACTTAGGGGCGGACTACGAGCAGTACTTC. Its protein is CASSDLGADYEQYF.

The chain joins TRBV7-2 to TRBJ2-2; TRBD2 matches 10 bases. V lost 7 bases, J lost 2 bases, and 10 bases stayed unmatched. The length of the CDR3 is 17 residues. CDR1 and CDR2 (germline): SGHTA, FQGNSA. The CDR3 DNA follows: TGTGCCAGCAAGACTCCGCTAGCGGGGGTCAACACCGGGGAGCTGTTTTTT. Translated, it gives CASKTPLAGVNTGELFF.

The gene calls are TRBV5-1 and TRBJ1-6; D is unresolved. This CDR3 has 13 amino acids. Germline assignment: CDR1 SGHRS and CDR2 YFSETQ. Deletions cut 0 bases from V and 13 bases from J, with 11 bases between. This CDR3 is CASSLEAGGPLHF. The CDR3 DNA reads as TGCGCCAGCAGCTTGGAAGCAGGTGGGCCCCTCCACTTT.

The chain carries TRBV4-2 and TRBJ2-1; no firm D call. V shed 5 bases and J shed 4 bases, with 6 bases lying between them. CDR3 length: 12 amino acids. Germline V CDR1 and CDR2: LGHNA, YNFKEQ. CDR3 sequence reads: CASSGSYNEQFF. The CDR3 DNA follows: TGTGCCAGCAGCGGTAGTTACAATGAGCAGTTCTTC.